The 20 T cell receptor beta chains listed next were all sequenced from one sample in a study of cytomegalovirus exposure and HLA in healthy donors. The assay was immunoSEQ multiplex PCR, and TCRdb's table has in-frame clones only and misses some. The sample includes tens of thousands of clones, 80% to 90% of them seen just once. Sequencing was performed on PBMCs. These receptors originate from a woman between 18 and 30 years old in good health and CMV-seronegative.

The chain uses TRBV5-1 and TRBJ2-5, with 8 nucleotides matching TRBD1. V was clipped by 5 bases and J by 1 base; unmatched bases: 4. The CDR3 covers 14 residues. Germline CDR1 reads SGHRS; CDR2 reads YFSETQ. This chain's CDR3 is CASRGRGLQETQYF. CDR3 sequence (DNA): TGCGCCAGCAGAGGCAGGGGGCTCCAAGAGACCCAGTACTTC.

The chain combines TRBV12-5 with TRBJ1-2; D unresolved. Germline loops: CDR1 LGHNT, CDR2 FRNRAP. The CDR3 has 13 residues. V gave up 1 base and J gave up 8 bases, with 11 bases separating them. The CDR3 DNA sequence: TGTGCTAGTGGTTTGGGTACCAGTAGCGGCTACACCTTC. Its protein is CASGLGTSSGYTF.

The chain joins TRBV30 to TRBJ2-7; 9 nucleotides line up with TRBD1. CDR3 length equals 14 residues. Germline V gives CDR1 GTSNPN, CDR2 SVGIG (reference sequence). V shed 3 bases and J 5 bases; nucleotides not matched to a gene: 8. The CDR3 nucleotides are TGTGCCTGGAGAGCCGGGACAGGGTTACACGAGCAGTACTTC. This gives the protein CAWRAGTGLHEQYF.

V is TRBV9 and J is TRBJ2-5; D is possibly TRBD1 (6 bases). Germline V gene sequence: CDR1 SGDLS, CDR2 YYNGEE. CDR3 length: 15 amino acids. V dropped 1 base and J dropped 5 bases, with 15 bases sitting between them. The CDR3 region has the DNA TGTGCCAGCAGCGTACAGGGGCGACTATCGGAGACCCAGTACTTC. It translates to CASSVQGRLSETQYF. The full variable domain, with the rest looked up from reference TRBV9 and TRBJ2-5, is DSGVTQTPKHLITATGQRVTLRCSPRSGDLSVYWYQQSLDQGLQFLIQYYNGEERAKGNILERFSAQQFPDLHSELNLSSLELGDSALYFCASSVQGRLSETQYFGPGTRLLVL.

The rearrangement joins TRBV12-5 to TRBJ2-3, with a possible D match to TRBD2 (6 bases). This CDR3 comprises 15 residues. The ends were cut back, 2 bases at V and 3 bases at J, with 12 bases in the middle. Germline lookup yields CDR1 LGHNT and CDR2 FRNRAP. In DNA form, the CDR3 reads TGTGCTAGTGGTTTGTATACGGGAGCGACAGATACGCAGTATTTT. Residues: CASGLYTGATDTQYF.

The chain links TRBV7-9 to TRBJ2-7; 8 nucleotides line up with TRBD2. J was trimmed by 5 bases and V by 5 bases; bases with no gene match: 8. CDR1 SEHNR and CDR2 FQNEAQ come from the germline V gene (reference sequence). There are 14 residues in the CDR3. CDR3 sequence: CASSRDRGRNEQYF. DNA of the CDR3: TGTGCCAGCAGCCGGGATCGCGGGAGGAACGAGCAGTACTTC.

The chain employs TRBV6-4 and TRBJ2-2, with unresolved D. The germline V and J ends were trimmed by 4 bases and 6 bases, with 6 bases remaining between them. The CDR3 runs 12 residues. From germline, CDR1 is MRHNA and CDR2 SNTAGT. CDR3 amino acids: CASSGSAGELFF. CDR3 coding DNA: TGTGCCAGCAGTGGTTCCGCCGGGGAGCTGTTTTTT.

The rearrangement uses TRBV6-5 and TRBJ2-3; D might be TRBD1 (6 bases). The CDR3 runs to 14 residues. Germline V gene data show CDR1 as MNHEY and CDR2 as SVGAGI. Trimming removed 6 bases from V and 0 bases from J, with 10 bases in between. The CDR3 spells CASRTTGSTDTQYF. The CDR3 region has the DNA TGTGCCAGCAGAACTACAGGGAGCACAGATACGCAGTATTTT.

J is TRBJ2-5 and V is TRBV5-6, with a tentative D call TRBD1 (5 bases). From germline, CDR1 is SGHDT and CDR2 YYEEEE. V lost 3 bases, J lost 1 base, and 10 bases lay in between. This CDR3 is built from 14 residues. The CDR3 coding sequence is TGTGCCAGCAGCTGGGGCCAGGCCCAAGAGACCCAGTACTTC. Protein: CASSWGQAQETQYF.

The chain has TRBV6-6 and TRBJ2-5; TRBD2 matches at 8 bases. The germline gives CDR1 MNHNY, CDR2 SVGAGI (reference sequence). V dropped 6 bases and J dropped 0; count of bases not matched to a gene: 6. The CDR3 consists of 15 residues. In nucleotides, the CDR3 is TGTGCCAGCAGGCTTGGCGGGGGGAACCAAGAGACCCAGTACTTC. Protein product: CASRLGGGNQETQYF.

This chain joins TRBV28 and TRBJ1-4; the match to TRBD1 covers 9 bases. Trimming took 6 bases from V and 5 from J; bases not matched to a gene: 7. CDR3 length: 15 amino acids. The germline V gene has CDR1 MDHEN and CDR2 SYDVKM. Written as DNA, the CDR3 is TGTGCCAGCAGGGATGCGGGACAGGGAAATGAAAAACTGTTTTTT. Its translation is CASRDAGQGNEKLFF.

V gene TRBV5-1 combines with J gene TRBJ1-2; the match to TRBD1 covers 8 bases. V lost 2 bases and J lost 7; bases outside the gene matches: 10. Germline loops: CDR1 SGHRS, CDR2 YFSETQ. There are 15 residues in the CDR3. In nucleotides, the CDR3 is TGCGCCAGCAGCTTATTGACAGGGGATTTGGCTGGCTACACCTTC. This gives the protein CASSLLTGDLAGYTF.

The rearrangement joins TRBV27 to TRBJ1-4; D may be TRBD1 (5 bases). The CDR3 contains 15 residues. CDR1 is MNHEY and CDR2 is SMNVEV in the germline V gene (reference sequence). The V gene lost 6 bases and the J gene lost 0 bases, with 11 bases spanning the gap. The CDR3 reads CASRRGGATNEKLFF. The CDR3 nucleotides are TGTGCCAGCAGGCGGGGGGGGGCAACTAATGAAAAACTGTTTTTT.

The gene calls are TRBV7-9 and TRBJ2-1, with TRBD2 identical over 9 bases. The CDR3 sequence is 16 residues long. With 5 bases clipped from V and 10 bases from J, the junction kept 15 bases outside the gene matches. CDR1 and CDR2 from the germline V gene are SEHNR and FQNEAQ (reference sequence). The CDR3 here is CASSVTGRNAGGEQFF. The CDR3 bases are TGTGCCAGCAGCGTAACAGGGCGAAATGCGGGAGGGGAGCAGTTCTTC.

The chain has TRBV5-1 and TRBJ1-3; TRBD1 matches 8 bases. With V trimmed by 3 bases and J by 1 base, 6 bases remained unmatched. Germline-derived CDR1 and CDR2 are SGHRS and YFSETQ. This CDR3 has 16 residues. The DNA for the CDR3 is TGCGCCAGCAGCTCCCAGGGGGCTCGATCTGGAAACACCATATATTTT. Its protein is CASSSQGARSGNTIYF. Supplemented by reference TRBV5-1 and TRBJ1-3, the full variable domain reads KAGVTQTPRYLIKTRGQQVTLSCSPISGHRSVSWYQQTPGQGLQFLFEYFSETQRNKGNFPGRFSGRQFSNSRSEMNVSTLELGDSALYLCASSSQGARSGNTIYFGEGSWLTVV.

DNA for the CDR3: TGTGCCAGCAGCTTAGCATGGGGCAGGGAAGGCCAGCCCCAGCATTTT. This sequence encodes CASSLAWGREGQPQHF. V is TRBV7-6 and J is TRBJ1-5, with a possible D match to TRBD1 (5 bases). The CDR3 has 16 amino acids. Germline CDR1 reads SGHVS; CDR2 reads FNYEAQ. Trimming took 0 bases from V and 7 from J, leaving 16 bases between them. Together with reference TRBV7-6 and TRBJ1-5, the CDR3 gives the full variable domain: GAGVSQSPRYKVTKRGQDVALRCDPISGHVSLYWYRQALGQGPEFLTYFNYEAQQDKSGLPNDRFSAERPEGSISTLTIQRTEQRDSAMYRCASSLAWGREGQPQHFGDGTRLSIL.

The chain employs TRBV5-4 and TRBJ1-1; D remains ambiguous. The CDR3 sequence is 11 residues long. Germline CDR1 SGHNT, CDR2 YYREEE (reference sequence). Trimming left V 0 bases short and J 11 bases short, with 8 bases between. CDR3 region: CASSLGAQAFF. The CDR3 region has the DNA TGTGCCAGCAGCTTGGGCGCACAGGCTTTCTTT.

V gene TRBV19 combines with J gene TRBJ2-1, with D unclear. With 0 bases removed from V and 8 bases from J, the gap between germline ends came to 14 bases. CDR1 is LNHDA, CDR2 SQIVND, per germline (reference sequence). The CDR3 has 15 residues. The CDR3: CASSIDRRKVHEQFF. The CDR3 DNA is TGTGCCAGTAGTATAGATCGGCGGAAGGTGCATGAGCAGTTCTTC.

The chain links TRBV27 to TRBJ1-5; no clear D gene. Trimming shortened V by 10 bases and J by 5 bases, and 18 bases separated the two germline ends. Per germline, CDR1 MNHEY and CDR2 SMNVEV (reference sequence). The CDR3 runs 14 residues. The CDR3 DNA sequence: TGTGCCATATTGAGAGTTCCCAAATATCAGCCCCAGCATTTT. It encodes CAILRVPKYQPQHF.

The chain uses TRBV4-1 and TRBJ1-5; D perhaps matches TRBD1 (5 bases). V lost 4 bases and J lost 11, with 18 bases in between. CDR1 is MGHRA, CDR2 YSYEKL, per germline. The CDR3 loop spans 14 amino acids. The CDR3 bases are TGCGCCAGCAGCCCCCAGGCGGGACGGCCGGCCCAGCATTTT. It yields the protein CASSPQAGRPAQHF.